The text below deals with one T cell receptor (beta chain). This entry is derived from a study of cytomegalovirus exposure and HLA in healthy donors. Trimming took 5 bases from V and 4 from J; bases not matched to a gene: 6. Germline-derived CDR1 and CDR2 are SQVTM and ANQGSEA. CDR3 length equals 13 residues. The primer mix had 60 Vbeta and 13 Jbeta primers. Data came from immunoSEQ multiplex PCR; TCRdb stores just in-frame clones and leaves some out. The sample has more than 95,000 clones, 9% to 10% seen once; the top ten hold less than 4%. What was sequenced was PBMCs. This TCR was recovered from a man between 25 and 39 years old in good health and CMV-seronegative. V gene TRBV29-1 combines with J gene TRBJ1-1; 8 nucleotides agree with TRBD1. In DNA form, the CDR3 reads TGCAGCGTTCTACAGGGGGTACGCACTGAAGCTTTCTTT. This gives the protein CSVLQGVRTEAFF. Full variable domain (remainder filled in from reference TRBV29-1 and TRBJ1-1): SAVISQKPSRDICQRGTSLTIQCQVDSQVTMMFWYRQQPGQSLTLIATANQGSEATYESGFVIDKFPISRPNLTFSTLTVSNMSPEDSSIYLCSVLQGVRTEAFFGQGTRLTVV.